Here is one T cell receptor beta chain with its context. Antigen unknown. The read terminates 3 residues before the CDR3 end, so the remaining end is supplied by the germline J gene. Germline V CDR1 and CDR2: KGHSH, LQKENI. CDR3 length: 17 amino acids. After removal of 3 bases from V and 0 bases from J, the junction contained 11 bases not matched to a gene. Patients had low serum IgG, IgA and/or IgM and specific antibody deficiency. These data belong to a study of T cell clonality in common variable immunodeficiency. Repertoires were generated with immunoSEQ multiplex PCR, while TCRdb's copy carries only in-frame clones and drops some. Listed for the sample are 40,000 or so clones, none seen a single time. Study conclusions and caveats: Fewer deletions and N-nucleotide insertions were reportedly seen in common variable immunodeficiency TCR beta sequences.

V gene TRBV18 combines with J gene TRBJ2-7; 7 bases map to TRBD2. The sequence came from a human donor with common variable immunodeficiency. The sequencing input was peripheral blood mononuclear cells. CDR3 DNA, as far as it was read: TGTGCCAGCTCACCGGGGGGGGGTCGCAGGGCCTCCTACGAG. Protein: CASSPGGGRRASYE. The complete CDR3 sequence is CASSPGGGRRASYEQYF.